These 13 T cell receptor beta chains were all obtained from the same sample, sequenced in a study of CD8 T cell repertoires and HIV-1 epitope variants (dated by TCRdb to 2020 to 2022). The method was the immunoSEQ multiplex PCR assay. What TCRdb holds here is the immuneACCESS table cut down to in-frame rearrangements. Part of the clones is not present; checked against another copy, under half of the missing clones reflect an unresolved V gene, and the others are unexplained. The sample data list 4,700 or so clones, and roughly 66% of these were observed just once. Clones ranked in the top ten supply 43% of the sample. For these receptors, no antigen is known. What was sequenced was cultured CD8+ T cells derived from PBMCs. The origin of the receptors is a male donor with HIV.

This clone turned up a few times. The CDR3 is CASSQGASGTTLSYEQYF. Written as DNA, the CDR3 is TGCGCCAGCAGCCAAGGAGCTTCCGGGACTACCCTCTCCTACGAGCAGTACTTC. The genes are TRBV4-1 and TRBJ2-7; 7 nucleotides align to TRBD2. V shed 1 base, J shed 0 bases, and the junction held 12 bases outside the gene matches. Germline CDR1 is MGHRA and CDR2 is YSYEKL. This CDR3 contains 18 residues.

The table lists this clone with a count of one. The gene calls are TRBV30 and TRBJ2-1; D remains unclear. Trimming removed 4 bases from V and 1 base from J, with 14 bases in between. The CDR3 length is 15 residues. Germline V gene data show CDR1 as GTSNPN and CDR2 as SVGIG (reference sequence). The CDR3 DNA follows: TGTGCCTGGACCGACCTACTGATATCCTACAATGAGCAGTTCTTC. It specifies CAWTDLLISYNEQFF.

The chain combines TRBV11-2 with TRBJ2-3; no definite D call. The germline V gene has CDR1 SGHAT and CDR2 FQNNGV. The CDR3 runs to 11 residues. With 1 base removed from V and 5 bases from J, the gap between germline ends came to 1 base. This CDR3 reads CASSLGDTQYF. DNA of the CDR3: TGTGCCAGCAGCTTAGGAGATACGCAGTATTTT.

In this sample, this clone turned up a few times. DNA for the CDR3: TGTGCCAGCAGTGTCGAGCCGGGACAAAGCTATGGCTACACCTTC. Encoded protein: CASSVEPGQSYGYTF. The gene calls are TRBV6-4 and TRBJ1-2, with a possible D match to TRBD1 (6 bases). The CDR3 length is 15 residues. V dropped 4 bases and J dropped 4 bases, with 16 bases sitting between them. Germline V gene data show CDR1 as MRHNA and CDR2 as SNTAGT.

The chain couples TRBV7-6 to TRBJ2-2, with D maybe TRBD2 (7 bases). The CDR3 consists of 17 residues. The germline CDR1 and CDR2 sequences are SGHVS and FNYEAQ. Trimming cost V 1 base and J 1 base, with 13 bases left between them. The CDR3 DNA reads as TGTGCCAGCAGCTTAGTTGGCGGGGGCCTGAACACCGGGGAGCTGTTTTTT. Amino acid sequence: CASSLVGGGLNTGELFF.

The chain combines TRBV5-1 with TRBJ1-1, with D hard to call. Between the trimmed V and J ends, which lost 0 bases and 1 base, there was a span of 10 bases. Per germline, CDR1 SGHRS and CDR2 YFSETQ. The CDR3 contains 15 residues. Here the CDR3 reads CASSLEGRTNTEAFF. CDR3 in DNA: TGCGCCAGCAGCTTGGAGGGAAGAACGAACACTGAAGCTTTCTTT. The full variable domain, rest sourced from reference TRBV5-1 and TRBJ1-1, is KAGVTQTPRYLIKTRGQQVTLSCSPISGHRSVSWYQQTPGQGLQFLFEYFSETQRNKGNFPGRFSGRQFSNSRSEMNVSTLELGDSALYLCASSLEGRTNTEAFFGQGTRLTVV.

The sample holds a few counts of this clone. The rearrangement joins TRBV7-9 to TRBJ2-7, with 7 nucleotides matching TRBD1. Germline CDR1 and CDR2: SEHNR and FQNEAQ (reference sequence). The V segment lost 5 bases and the J segment 4 bases; nucleotides outside the gene matches: 5. This CDR3 is 13 amino acids long. DNA of the CDR3: TGTGCCAGCAGCCCCCCGACAGGGTACGAGCAGTACTTC. This sequence encodes CASSPPTGYEQYF.

This clone has only a few counts. The J gene is TRBJ2-7, the V gene TRBV28; maybe TRBD2 (7 bases). V lost 3 bases and J 5 bases, leaving 14 bases between the germline ends. The germline V gene has CDR1 MDHEN and CDR2 SYDVKM. CDR3 length: 14 amino acids. Written as DNA, the CDR3 is TGTGCCAGCAGTTTCCGGGGGGCCAGCAACGAGCAGTACTTC. This codes for CASSFRGASNEQYF.

The chain links TRBV11-2 to TRBJ2-4; 9 nucleotides align to TRBD2. Germline CDR1 is SGHAT and CDR2 is FQNNGV. CDR3 length equals 17 residues. V was pared by 6 bases and J by 5 bases, with 14 bases of the junction left unmatched. For the CDR3, the DNA is TGTGCCAGCAGACCCTGGGTAGCGGGAGATCTCGAAAACATTCAGTACTTC. This sequence encodes CASRPWVAGDLENIQYF.

This chain joins TRBV11-3 and TRBJ1-4; D remains unclear. V gave up 1 base and J gave up 8 bases, with 14 bases separating them. The germline gives CDR1 SGHNT, CDR2 YENEEA. This CDR3 contains 15 residues. CDR3 DNA sequence: TGTGCCAGCAGCTTAGGTAACAGAGAGCGGGAAAAACTGTTTTTT. It specifies CASSLGNREREKLFF.

This sequence joins TRBV11-2 and TRBJ2-2; D might be TRBD1 (5 bases). V lost 5 bases to trimming and J lost 5 bases, with 9 bases between them. The CDR3 consists of 13 residues. The germline V gene encodes CDR1 SGHAT and CDR2 FQNNGV. The CDR3 bases are TGTGCCAGCAGCCAAGGACATACCGGGGAGCTGTTTTTT. Encoded protein: CASSQGHTGELFF.

This sequence joins TRBV7-8 and TRBJ2-5, with 8 bases aligning to TRBD1. The CDR3 runs 16 residues. V shed 4 bases, J shed 1 base, and the junction held 8 bases outside the gene matches. The germline gives CDR1 SGHVS, CDR2 FQNEAQ. The CDR3 is CASSSLLGQGQETQYF. The CDR3 coding sequence is TGTGCCAGCAGCTCCCTTCTAGGACAGGGCCAAGAGACCCAGTACTTC.

CDR3 region: CASSLAGRGEKLFF. In DNA, the CDR3 is TGTGCCAGCAGCTTGGCGGGGAGAGGGGAAAAACTGTTTTTT. The genes are TRBV7-9 and TRBJ1-4; D ambiguous. Trimming cost V 3 bases and J 8 bases, with 13 bases left between them. CDR3 length equals 14 residues. The germline gives CDR1 SEHNR, CDR2 FQNEAQ (reference sequence).